The 30 T cell receptor beta chains reported below all come from one sample, sequenced in a study of OX40 agonist ivuxolimab in advanced cancers. Sequenced by immunoSEQ multiplex PCR; TCRdb stores in-frame clones only, minus some. In the table there are approximately 61,000 clones, roughly nine tenths of which are singletons. The sample consisted of CD4+ or CD8+ T cells sorted from blood, taken in a trial of the OX40 agonist ivuxolimab. Receptor source: an adult with an advanced solid tumor such as melanoma, head and neck, liver or kidney cancer.

V and J are TRBV4-1 and TRBJ2-1; tentatively, D is TRBD1 (5 bases). CDR1 is MGHRA, CDR2 YSYEKL, per germline. V was shortened by 1 base and J by 9 bases, with 10 bases between the two germline ends. The CDR3 is 13 residues long. CDR3 loop: CASSQARVGEQFF. The CDR3 DNA reads TGCGCCAGCAGCCAAGCCAGGGTTGGTGAGCAGTTCTTC.

The V call is TRBV10-2, the J call TRBJ1-6; a weak D match, TRBD1 (5 bases). Trimming shortened V by 5 bases and J by 5 bases, and 19 bases separated the two germline ends. This CDR3 is built from 17 residues. CDR1 is WSHSY, CDR2 SAAADI, per germline. The CDR3 DNA reads as TGCGCCAGCAGTCGGAAAGACAGTCGTTCTCATAATTCACCCCTCCACTTT. As protein: CASSRKDSRSHNSPLHF.

The rearrangement links TRBV11-2 to TRBJ2-1; TRBD2 agrees at 10 bases. Per germline, CDR1 SGHAT and CDR2 FQNNGV. CDR3 length: 16 residues. The V and J ends lost 5 bases and 4 bases, in that order; junction bases with no gene match: 8. CDR3 nucleotides: TGTGCCAGCAGCGGGACGCTAGCGGGGGTTTACAATGAGCAGTTCTTC. It yields the protein CASSGTLAGVYNEQFF.

V usage is TRBV30 and J usage is TRBJ2-3; weak D call: TRBD1 (6 bases). Trimming left V 4 bases short and J 4 bases short, with 15 bases between. This CDR3 has 14 amino acids. From germline, CDR1 is GTSNPN and CDR2 SVGIG (reference sequence). The CDR3 DNA sequence: TGTGCCTGGAAACCGGGACAACCTTCAGATACGCAGTATTTT. Residues: CAWKPGQPSDTQYF.

The chain has TRBV28 and TRBJ1-5; 9 nucleotides line up with TRBD1. With V trimmed by 5 bases and J by 7 bases, 6 bases remained unmatched. The CDR3 totals 14 residues. Germline CDR1 is MDHEN and CDR2 is SYDVKM. The CDR3 region has the DNA TGTGCCAGCAGTCCCATACAGGGGGCGCAGCCCCAGCATTTT. It encodes CASSPIQGAQPQHF.

The chain links TRBV7-9 to TRBJ1-1, with 10 bases lining up with TRBD1. This CDR3 has 16 residues. Unmatched junction bases numbered 4, after V lost 0 bases and J lost 3 bases. CDR1 SEHNR and CDR2 FQNEAQ come from the germline V gene (reference sequence). The CDR3 DNA reads TGTGCCAGCAGCTTAGCCTGGGACAGGGGCGACACTGAAGCTTTCTTT. Protein: CASSLAWDRGDTEAFF.

The V gene is TRBV7-6, the J gene TRBJ2-1; 8 positions match TRBD1. After removal of 5 bases from V and 0 bases from J, the junction contained 6 bases not matched to a gene. Germline V gene lookup returns CDR1 SGHVS and CDR2 FNYEAQ. The CDR3 sequence is 16 residues long. In DNA, the CDR3 is TGTGCCAGCAGCAGAACCGGGACAGGCTCCTACAATGAGCAGTTCTTC. This translates into CASSRTGTGSYNEQFF.

This clone was detected once. The chain employs TRBV7-2 and TRBJ2-5; D remains ambiguous. V lost 1 base to trimming and J lost 2 bases, with 11 bases between them. The CDR3 loop spans 15 amino acids. Germline V gene lookup returns CDR1 SGHTA and CDR2 FQGNSA. The CDR3 DNA reads as TGTGCCAGCAGCTTAGGGCCCATAGAACAAGAGACCCAGTACTTC. Its translation: CASSLGPIEQETQYF.

The rearrangement joins TRBV7-8 to TRBJ1-4; D unresolved. In germline, CDR1 is SGHVS, CDR2 FQNEAQ. This CDR3 contains 13 residues. V gave up 3 bases and J gave up 8 bases, with 10 bases separating them. The CDR3 is CASSFSAGEKLFF. CDR3 DNA sequence: TGTGCCAGCAGCTTCTCGGCGGGGGAAAAACTGTTTTTT.

The rearrangement uses TRBV5-1 and TRBJ2-1; TRBD2 matches at 10 bases. CDR1 is SGHRS and CDR2 is YFSETQ in the germline V gene. The CDR3 is made up of 15 amino acids. Germline trimming cut 6 bases from V and 2 bases from J; bases unmatched to any gene: 5. This CDR3 is CASNPSGSTYNEQFF. The CDR3 nucleotides are TGCGCCAGCAACCCTAGCGGGAGTACCTACAATGAGCAGTTCTTC.

With regard to this clone: Relative to the germline gene, one junction end is altered; a read error may explain this. The chain couples TRBV10-2 to TRBJ2-5; no definite D call. The CDR3 is made up of 13 amino acids. CDR1 is WSHSY, CDR2 SAAADI, per germline. This chain's CDR3 is CASSEGPQGTQYF. The CDR3 DNA sequence: TGCGCCAGCAGTGAGGGACCACAAGGGACCCAGTACTTC.

Only one count was recorded for this clone. The chain couples TRBV9 to TRBJ2-1, with D uncertain. The CDR3 covers 14 residues. V shed 0 bases and J shed 0 bases, with 4 bases lying between them. Germline lookup yields CDR1 SGDLS and CDR2 YYNGEE. The CDR3 spells CASSVGSSYNEQFF. CDR3 sequence (DNA): TGTGCCAGCAGCGTAGGGAGCTCCTACAATGAGCAGTTCTTC.

The gene calls are TRBV2 and TRBJ1-1; D gene ambiguous. The germline CDR1 and CDR2 sequences are SNHLY and FYNNEI. V lost 1 base and J 10 bases, leaving 7 bases between the germline ends. CDR3 size: 11 residues. The CDR3 protein is CASSEELVAFF. DNA of the CDR3: TGTGCCAGCAGTGAAGAGTTAGTAGCTTTCTTT.

The gene calls are TRBV7-8 and TRBJ2-1; 10 bases map to TRBD2. The V segment lost 6 bases and the J segment 2 bases; nucleotides outside the gene matches: 4. CDR1 and CDR2 (germline): SGHVS, FQNEAQ. The CDR3 length is 15 residues. The CDR3: CASSPSGGAYNEQFF. The CDR3 DNA follows: TGTGCCAGCAGTCCAAGCGGGGGGGCCTACAATGAGCAGTTCTTC.

The rearrangement uses TRBV6-5 and TRBJ2-3; the match to TRBD1 covers 12 bases. CDR1 is MNHEY and CDR2 is SVGAGI in the germline V gene. This CDR3 is 16 amino acids long. J lost 2 bases, V lost 0 bases, and 0 bases had no gene match. The DNA for the CDR3 is TGTGCCAGCAGTTACTCGGGACAGGGGGCCACAGATACGCAGTATTTT. Translation: CASSYSGQGATDTQYF.

The chain links TRBV11-2 to TRBJ2-1, with D uncertain. Germline CDR1 is SGHAT and CDR2 is FQNNGV. Trimming cost V 1 base and J 6 bases, with 10 bases left between them. The CDR3 contains 14 residues. This CDR3 is CASSLGPSINEQFF. The CDR3 bases are TGTGCCAGCAGCTTAGGTCCGTCGATCAATGAGCAGTTCTTC.

The gene calls are TRBV7-2 and TRBJ2-3; D is ambiguous. Trimming removed 8 bases at V and 1 base at J, with 10 bases between. Germline values: CDR1 SGHTA, CDR2 FQGNSA. This CDR3 region has 13 residues. The CDR3 region is CASVERGTDTQYF. Here the CDR3 DNA reads TGTGCCAGCGTGGAAAGGGGCACAGATACGCAGTATTTT.

The J gene is TRBJ2-3, the V gene TRBV7-6; 7 bases map to TRBD1. The length of the CDR3 is 15 residues. V trimming: 6 bases; J trimming: 0 bases; junction bases outside the gene matches: 6. CDR1 and CDR2 (germline): SGHVS, FNYEAQ. The CDR3 loop reads CASSLTGFSTDTQYF. CDR3 DNA: TGTGCCAGCAGTCTGACAGGGTTTAGCACAGATACGCAGTATTTT.

The chain employs TRBV10-3 and TRBJ1-5; a possible D gene is TRBD1 (5 bases). The CDR3 extends over 15 amino acids. Germline CDR1 is ENHRY and CDR2 is SYGVKD. V lost 4 bases, J lost 6 bases, and 16 bases lay in between. The CDR3 DNA reads as TGTGCCATCAGTGTTGGCATCGGGGCGGCTCAGCCCCAGCATTTT. This sequence encodes CAISVGIGAAQPQHF.

V is TRBV27 and J is TRBJ1-1; a weak D match, TRBD1 (5 bases). CDR1 and CDR2 (germline): MNHEY, SMNVEV (reference sequence). The CDR3 has 14 residues. V was shortened by 3 bases and J by 5 bases, with 13 bases between the two germline ends. The DNA of the CDR3 is TGTGCCAGCAGTTTTAAGGGGACGTGGACTGAAGCTTTCTTT. Translated, it gives CASSFKGTWTEAFF.

J is TRBJ2-7 and V is TRBV7-9; 7 bases align to TRBD1. V lost 0 bases, J lost 2 bases, and 7 bases stayed unmatched. Germline-derived CDR1 and CDR2 are SEHNR and FQNEAQ (reference sequence). The CDR3 is 16 residues long. In nucleotides, the CDR3 is TGTGCCAGCAGCTTAGCGACAGGGTGGAAACCCTACGAGCAGTACTTC. This codes for CASSLATGWKPYEQYF.

The chain carries TRBV5-1 and TRBJ1-5; maybe TRBD1 (6 bases). Trimming shortened V by 3 bases and J by 5 bases, and 12 bases separated the two germline ends. Germline V CDR1 and CDR2: SGHRS, YFSETQ. The CDR3 is 14 residues long. The CDR3 DNA sequence: TGCGCCAGCAGCTCGGTAGGGGGAGATCAGCCCCAGCATTTT. Protein sequence: CASSSVGGDQPQHF.

This clone was seen just once. The genes are TRBV6-5 and TRBJ2-2, with a tentative D call TRBD1 (6 bases). Germline V gene data show CDR1 as MNHEY and CDR2 as SVGAGI. V was cut by 2 bases and J by 5 bases, with 12 bases left in between. The CDR3 contains 15 residues. CDR3 DNA: TGTGCCAGCAGTTACCTTGACAGGTTAACCGGGGAGCTGTTTTTT. As protein: CASSYLDRLTGELFF.

The rearrangement uses TRBV6-1 and TRBJ1-1; 7 positions match TRBD1. The CDR3 loop spans 15 amino acids. With V trimmed by 6 bases and J by 1 base, 8 bases remained unmatched. In germline, CDR1 is MNHNS, CDR2 SASEGT. The CDR3: CASRITGATNTEAFF. The CDR3 bases are TGTGCCAGCAGGATAACAGGGGCGACGAACACTGAAGCTTTCTTT.

This clone was detected only once. The V call is TRBV28, the J call TRBJ1-1; D is perhaps TRBD1 (5 bases). From germline, CDR1 is MDHEN and CDR2 SYDVKM. The CDR3 spans 14 residues. Trimming took 6 bases from V and 1 from J, leaving 12 bases between them. CDR3 nucleotides: TGTGCCAGCAGCCCCTCGGGGCGGAACACTGAAGCTTTCTTT. It codes for CASSPSGRNTEAFF.

The rearrangement joins TRBV6-1 to TRBJ2-7; 11 positions match TRBD1. The CDR3 consists of 16 residues. With 4 bases clipped from V and 3 bases from J, the junction kept 8 bases outside the gene matches. CDR1 and CDR2 from the germline V gene are MNHNS and SASEGT. The CDR3 DNA is TGTGCCAGCAGTGTACCCCGGACAGGGGGCCTCTACGAGCAGTACTTC. It yields the protein CASSVPRTGGLYEQYF.

V usage is TRBV28 and J usage is TRBJ2-3; 12 nucleotides match TRBD2. The J segment lost 4 bases and the V segment lost 6 bases, leaving 8 bases of the junction unmatched. CDR1 MDHEN and CDR2 SYDVKM come from the germline V gene. The CDR3 length is 16 residues. The CDR3 DNA follows: TGTGCCAGCAGACCCCCTAGCGGGGGGGCCCCAGATACGCAGTATTTT. It encodes CASRPPSGGAPDTQYF. The variable domain in full, with the rest retrieved from reference TRBV28 and TRBJ2-3, is DVKVTQSSRYLVKRTGEKVFLECVQDMDHENMFWYRQDPGLGLRLIYFSYDVKMKEKGDIPEGYSVSREKKERFSLILESASTNQTSMYLCASRPPSGGAPDTQYFGPGTRLTVL.

V and J are TRBV9 and TRBJ2-1, with D hard to call. CDR1 and CDR2 from the germline V gene are SGDLS and YYNGEE. This CDR3 has 14 residues. Trimming left V 3 bases short and J 2 bases short, with 9 bases between. This CDR3 is CASSAHGTYNEQFF. CDR3 sequence (DNA): TGTGCCAGCAGCGCCCACGGAACCTACAATGAGCAGTTCTTC.

The CDR3 loop reads CASSQEAADADTQYF. The CDR3 region has the DNA TGCGCCAGCAGCCAAGAGGCGGCCGACGCAGATACGCAGTATTTT. The chain employs TRBV4-1 and TRBJ2-3, with D uncertain. The V end was cut by 0 bases, the J end by 4 bases, with 11 bases between. The CDR3 is made up of 15 amino acids. The germline V gene has CDR1 MGHRA and CDR2 YSYEKL.

The chain joins TRBV11-2 to TRBJ2-1; D may be TRBD2 (6 bases). CDR1 is SGHAT and CDR2 is FQNNGV in the germline V gene. V shed 0 bases and J shed 9 bases, with 12 bases lying between them. This CDR3 is 14 amino acids long. The CDR3 is CASSLDSGVAEQFF. The CDR3 DNA is TGTGCCAGCAGCTTAGATTCGGGGGTAGCTGAGCAGTTCTTC.